A single sample is the source of the 30 T cell receptor beta chains below, sequenced in a study of vaccination effects on CD4 cells after COVID-19. Which antigens these TCRs recognize remains unknown. An approximately 10-day culture period preceded the isolation of CD4+ T cells. Here immunoSEQ multiplex PCR was the method, and the copy in TCRdb shows in-frame clones only, minus some. The repertoire holds more than 30,000 clones, with about four fifths as singletons. Sequencing used CD4+ T cells from PBMCs cultured without peptide, obtained before COVID-19 vaccination. These receptors all come from a human donor who received a COVID-19 vaccine.

This clone has only a few counts. The rearrangement links TRBV7-9 to TRBJ1-6; 7 nucleotides match TRBD1. The V gene's germline CDR1 is SEHNR and CDR2 FQNEAQ (reference sequence). After removal of 8 bases from V and 9 bases from J, the junction contained 10 bases not matched to a gene. The CDR3 covers 14 residues. The CDR3 region has the DNA TGTGCCAGCCGTCTTACAGGGGAAAGTTCACCCCTCCACTTT. It specifies CASRLTGESSPLHF.

This sequence joins TRBV6-1 and TRBJ2-6; possibly TRBD1 for D (5 bases). Trimming stripped 6 bases from V and 4 bases from J, with 13 bases between. The germline V gene encodes CDR1 MNHNS and CDR2 SASEGT. This CDR3 contains 15 residues. The CDR3 DNA follows: TGTGCCAGCAGCCTAAGGGGTTCGGGGGCCAACGTCCTGACTTTC. Translation: CASSLRGSGANVLTF.

This clone was seen a few times. The CDR3 is CASSDSGAGRNEQFF. CDR3 DNA: TGTGCCAGCAGTGACTCTGGGGCAGGTAGGAATGAGCAGTTCTTC. The chain employs TRBV6-4 and TRBJ2-1; TRBD1 might be the D (5 bases). V lost 0 bases and J 7 bases, leaving 13 bases between the germline ends. The CDR3 runs to 15 residues. Germline V gene data show CDR1 as MRHNA and CDR2 as SNTAGT.

This clone was seen a few times. The V and J genes are TRBV2 and TRBJ1-1; D unclear. Trimming removed 4 bases at V and 0 bases at J, with 15 bases between. Germline CDR1 and CDR2: SNHLY and FYNNEI. CDR3 length: 16 amino acids. Here the CDR3 DNA reads TGTGCCAGCAGTGCCCCTAGACTGAGACTGAACACTGAAGCTTTCTTT. This gives the protein CASSAPRLRLNTEAFF.

This rearrangement joins TRBV13 to TRBJ2-2; no reliable D call. This CDR3 is 14 amino acids long. Germline assignment: CDR1 PRHDT and CDR2 FYEKMQ (reference sequence). V lost 2 bases, J lost 6 bases, and 10 bases lay in between. The CDR3 region is CASSLLVPAGELFF. In DNA form, the CDR3 reads TGTGCCAGCAGCTTACTTGTTCCGGCCGGGGAGCTGTTTTTT.

This clone has more than one count but fewer than ten. The chain couples TRBV3-1 (or the pseudogene TRBV3-2) to TRBJ1-5; possibly TRBD1 for D (6 bases). Germline V lookup: CDR1 LGHDT, CDR2 YNNKEL (reference sequence). This CDR3 spans 14 amino acids. Trimming took off 5 bases at V and 4 bases at J, with 12 bases between the two ends. The CDR3 spells CASSSQGRNQPQHF. CDR3 nucleotide sequence: TGTGCCAGCAGCAGTCAGGGGCGGAATCAGCCCCAGCATTTT.

The chain uses TRBV6-1 and TRBJ1-2, with 9 bases fitting TRBD1. The CDR3 spans 17 residues. From germline, CDR1 is MNHNS and CDR2 SASEGT. The V segment lost 2 bases and the J segment 4 bases; nucleotides outside the gene matches: 11. CDR3 in amino acids: CASSERGVGTGIYGYTF. Here the CDR3 DNA reads TGTGCCAGCAGTGAAAGGGGGGTGGGGACAGGGATCTATGGCTACACCTTC.

The CDR3 coding sequence is TGTGCCATCACCGGGACTAGCGGGGTCACAGATACGCAGTATTTT. Translated: CAITGTSGVTDTQYF. The chain combines TRBV10-3 with TRBJ2-3; 13 bases are a match to TRBD2. The CDR3 is made up of 15 amino acids. The ends lost 7 bases at V and 2 bases at J; junction bases unmatched: 3. CDR1 ENHRY and CDR2 SYGVKD come from the germline V gene.

The chain has TRBV27 and TRBJ2-5; 12 bases fit TRBD1. The germline CDR1 and CDR2 sequences are MNHEY and SMNVEV (reference sequence). Trimming removed 2 bases from V and 4 bases from J; junction bases left unmatched: 2. The CDR3 totals 15 residues. In DNA form, the CDR3 reads TGTGCCAGCAGTTTAGGGACAGGGGGCTTAGAGACCCAGTACTTC. Residues: CASSLGTGGLETQYF.

The V call is TRBV5-1, the J call TRBJ2-6; 9 bases fit TRBD1. This CDR3 comprises 16 residues. Germline loops: CDR1 SGHRS, CDR2 YFSETQ. V trimming: 8 bases; J trimming: 2 bases; junction bases outside the gene matches: 8. The CDR3 sequence: CASKITGGAGANVLTF. The CDR3 DNA is TGCGCCAGTAAAATAACAGGGGGCGCTGGGGCCAACGTCCTGACTTTC.

The V and J genes are TRBV5-1 and TRBJ1-5; TRBD1 agrees at 7 bases. CDR1 and CDR2 (germline): SGHRS, YFSETQ. The CDR3 sequence is 14 residues long. Trimming cost V 4 bases and J 4 bases; bases outside gene matches: 5. In DNA form, the CDR3 reads TGCGCCAGCAGCCAAGGGACAGAGAATCAGCCCCAGCATTTT. It is translated as CASSQGTENQPQHF.

The chain combines TRBV9 with TRBJ2-3, with D possibly being TRBD1 (5 bases). Germline loops: CDR1 SGDLS, CDR2 YYNGEE. Trimming removed 0 bases at V and 1 base at J, with 9 bases between. This CDR3 region has 15 residues. For the CDR3, the DNA is TGTGCCAGCAGCGTAGAAGGGGTGGGCACAGATACGCAGTATTTT. It yields the protein CASSVEGVGTDTQYF.

This clone was detected only a few times. The chain joins TRBV18 to TRBJ1-1, with 8 bases fitting TRBD1. The length of the CDR3 is 12 residues. Trimming took 2 bases from V and 11 from J; bases not matched to a gene: 4. Germline assignment: CDR1 KGHSH and CDR2 LQKENI. The CDR3 is CASSPLQGAAFF. In DNA form, the CDR3 reads TGTGCCAGCTCACCATTGCAGGGGGCGGCTTTCTTT.

V is TRBV11-2 and J is TRBJ2-1; no clear D gene. This CDR3 spans 17 amino acids. Germline V gives CDR1 SGHAT, CDR2 FQNNGV. V was pared by 6 bases and J by 8 bases, with 26 bases between. The CDR3 sequence: CASSPIDGYPGGDEQFF. DNA of the CDR3: TGTGCCAGCAGTCCCATAGATGGGTACCCGGGTGGGGATGAGCAGTTCTTC.

The rearrangement uses TRBV18 and TRBJ1-3; the D is unclear. The CDR3 is 14 residues long. The V gene's germline CDR1 is KGHSH and CDR2 LQKENI. V gave up 3 bases and J gave up 0 bases, with 6 bases separating them. CDR3 nucleotides: TGTGCCAGCTCACCCCCTGGCTCTGGAAACACCATATATTTT. It specifies CASSPPGSGNTIYF.

V is TRBV14 and J is TRBJ2-5; D possibly corresponds to TRBD1 (5 bases). This CDR3 has 14 amino acids. Germline V lookup: CDR1 SGHDN, CDR2 FVKESK. V was pared by 4 bases and J by 4 bases, with 13 bases between. This chain's CDR3 is CASSPFRASETQYF. CDR3 in DNA: TGTGCCAGCAGCCCCTTCAGGGCTTCAGAGACCCAGTACTTC.

The chain joins TRBV7-8 to TRBJ1-1; unclear D gene. This CDR3 has 14 residues. V shed 1 base and J shed 1 base, with 7 bases lying between them. The germline V gene has CDR1 SGHVS and CDR2 FQNEAQ. The CDR3 is CASSLGPSNTEAFF. The CDR3 coding sequence is TGTGCCAGCAGCTTAGGGCCGTCGAACACTGAAGCTTTCTTT.

J is TRBJ1-5 and V is TRBV28; 9 nucleotides align to TRBD1. Looked up from germline, CDR1 is MDHEN and CDR2 is SYDVKM. The CDR3 length is 19 residues. J lost 0 bases, V lost 6 bases, and 15 bases had no gene match. The CDR3 reads CASSVTGGPVFYSNQPQHF. For the CDR3, the DNA is TGTGCCAGCAGCGTCACAGGGGGCCCTGTTTTTTATAGCAATCAGCCCCAGCATTTT.

The genes are TRBV3-1 (or the pseudogene TRBV3-2) and TRBJ2-4, with D hard to call. Germline V gene sequence: CDR1 LGHDT, CDR2 YNNKEL (reference sequence). Trimming stripped 3 bases from V and 4 bases from J, with 1 base between. This CDR3 contains 11 residues. CDR3 protein: CASSQKNIQYF. As DNA, the CDR3 is TGTGCCAGCAGCCAGAAAAACATTCAGTACTTC.

The chain joins TRBV6-6 to TRBJ1-2, with 8 bases aligning to TRBD1. Germline V gene data show CDR1 as MNHNY and CDR2 as SVGAGI (reference sequence). The CDR3 is made up of 16 amino acids. Losses at the gene ends were 5 bases for V and 2 bases for J; bases not matched to a gene: 10. This chain's CDR3 is CASSGPSGGANYGYTF. The CDR3 DNA follows: TGTGCCAGCAGTGGACCCTCAGGGGGCGCAAACTATGGCTACACCTTC.

The chain uses TRBV12-3 or TRBV12-4 and TRBJ1-3; TRBD1 is a possible D gene (5 bases). This CDR3 is 13 amino acids long. V was trimmed by 7 bases and J by 2 bases, leaving 9 bases between them. CDR3 DNA sequence: TGTGCCAGCAAGGGAGGGGCTGGAAACACCATATATTTT. It yields the protein CASKGGAGNTIYF.

This rearrangement joins TRBV7-8 to TRBJ1-1; 8 bases fit TRBD1. Germline CDR1 and CDR2: SGHVS and FQNEAQ. V shed 6 bases and J 4 bases; nucleotides not matched to a gene: 7. The CDR3 contains 14 residues. CDR3 in amino acids: CASRLQGGVTEAFF. The DNA for the CDR3 is TGTGCCAGCAGACTACAGGGGGGGGTCACTGAAGCTTTCTTT.

The rearrangement joins TRBV30 to TRBJ2-5; perhaps D is TRBD1 or TRBD2 (5 bases each). Trimming shortened V by 6 bases and J by 5 bases, and 10 bases separated the two germline ends. CDR3 size: 11 residues. Per germline, CDR1 GTSNPN and CDR2 SVGIG (reference sequence). In nucleotides, the CDR3 is TGTGCCTGCCTTTGGGGGGAGACCCAGTACTTC. Residues: CACLWGETQYF.

This clone was counted once. The V and J genes are TRBV4-1 and TRBJ1-3; D remains unclear. V lost 1 base and J 0 bases, leaving 13 bases between the germline ends. CDR1 is MGHRA and CDR2 is YSYEKL in the germline V gene. The CDR3 is 17 residues long. The CDR3 reads CASSQAPSPTSGNTIYF. DNA for the CDR3: TGCGCCAGCAGCCAAGCTCCCAGCCCCACCTCTGGAAACACCATATATTTT.

The V gene is TRBV3-1 (or the pseudogene TRBV3-2), the J gene TRBJ1-3; D not resolved. CDR1 is LGHDT and CDR2 is YNNKEL in the germline V gene (reference sequence). V was pared by 2 bases and J by 2 bases, with 7 bases between. The CDR3 has 14 residues. Written as DNA, the CDR3 is TGTGCCAGCAGCCAAAGGGAAACTGGAAACACCATATATTTT. This gives the protein CASSQRETGNTIYF.

The chain employs TRBV12-3 or TRBV12-4 and TRBJ2-3; D gene unclear. The CDR3 consists of 13 residues. V was pared by 3 bases and J by 0 bases, with 4 bases between. The CDR3 sequence: CASSLVSTDTQYF. The CDR3 bases are TGTGCCAGCAGTTTGGTCAGCACAGATACGCAGTATTTT.

The V gene is TRBV7-8, the J gene TRBJ2-7; 10 bases fit TRBD1. The CDR3 contains 14 residues. V lost 5 bases and J lost 5; bases outside the gene matches: 6. The germline CDR1 and CDR2 sequences are SGHVS and FQNEAQ. CDR3 coding DNA: TGTGCCAGCAGCCTCCGGGACAGGGGAAACGAGCAGTACGTC. Translation gives CASSLRDRGNEQYV.

This clone was counted a few times. The CDR3 loop reads CAWNVGGRQPQHF. The CDR3 coding sequence is TGTGCCTGGAATGTGGGGGGACGGCAGCCCCAGCATTTT. This sequence joins TRBV30 and TRBJ1-5, with TRBD1 as a possible D gene (5 bases). CDR1 is GTSNPN, CDR2 SVGIG, per germline (reference sequence). This CDR3 spans 13 amino acids. V gave up 4 bases and J gave up 7 bases, with 14 bases separating them.

This clone was seen only a few times. The chain joins TRBV10-3 to TRBJ2-5, with D hard to call. Germline V gene lookup returns CDR1 ENHRY and CDR2 SYGVKD. V was trimmed by 7 bases and J by 5 bases, leaving 14 bases between them. The CDR3 extends over 13 amino acids. As DNA, the CDR3 is TGTGCCATCATGGGCTCATCCGTGGAGACCCAGTACTTC. Amino acids: CAIMGSSVETQYF.

The V call is TRBV9, the J call TRBJ2-1; 7 bases match TRBD1. With V trimmed by 3 bases and J by 6 bases, 6 bases remained unmatched. The CDR3 runs 14 residues. Germline values: CDR1 SGDLS, CDR2 YYNGEE. The CDR3 is CASSARTGLNEQFF. CDR3 DNA: TGTGCCAGCAGCGCCCGGACAGGACTCAATGAGCAGTTCTTC.